This T cell receptor beta chain was found in a study of cytomegalovirus exposure and HLA in healthy donors. The study, taken as a whole, reports: Investigators reported 150 to 200 TCR beta chains as tied to cytomegalovirus.

Assay used: immunoSEQ multiplex PCR; TCRdb lists only in-frame clones, some missing. The top ten hold roughly 1.4% of the sample, which has 65,000 to 75,000 clones, approximately 95% seen once. The donors were members of the validation cohort comprising roughly 130 subjects, separate from the roughly 670-subject first cohort. This CDR3 region has 14 residues. Germline CDR1 reads MDHEN; CDR2 reads SYDVKM. V was pared by 7 bases and J by 5 bases, with 17 bases between. As concerns this clone: The antigen is not known.

The chain couples TRBV28 to TRBJ1-2; D ambiguous. The TCR sequence derives from a man aged 18 to 30 in good health and CMV-seropositive. Sequenced material: PBMCs. CDR3 sequence: CASTPNGNRYGYTF. The CDR3, as DNA: TGTGCCAGCACTCCAAACGGGAACCGATATGGCTACACCTTC.